What follows are 10 T cell receptor beta chains derived from one specimen sequenced in a study of blood T cell repertoires in COVID-19. Sequenced by immunoSEQ multiplex PCR; TCRdb stores in-frame clones only, minus some. The sample has tens of thousands of clones, 86% seen once. The sequencing sample was made of peripheral blood. The receptors were gathered from an elderly man in a cohort sampled during active COVID-19.

V and J are TRBV4-1 and TRBJ2-7; D is uncertain. V was pared by 3 bases and J by 4 bases, with 4 bases between. Germline CDR1 and CDR2: MGHRA and YSYEKL. This CDR3 is built from 11 residues. The CDR3 sequence is CASSHTYEQYF. Written as DNA, the CDR3 is TGCGCCAGCAGCCATACTTACGAGCAGTACTTC.

CDR3 amino acids: CASSGTMETQYF. CDR3 bases: TGTGCCAGCAGTGGGACAATGGAGACCCAGTACTTC. The chain links TRBV2 to TRBJ2-5; perhaps TRBD1 as D (5 bases). The V and J ends lost 4 bases and 5 bases respectively, with 8 bases between them. The CDR3 has 12 amino acids. Germline assignment: CDR1 SNHLY and CDR2 FYNNEI. Looking up the rest from reference TRBV2 and TRBJ2-5 gives the full variable domain: EPEVTQTPSHQVTQMGQEVILRCVPISNHLYFYWYRQILGQKVEFLVSFYNNEISEKSEIFDDQFSVERPDGSNFTLKIRSTKLEDSAMYFCASSGTMETQYFGPGTRLLVL.

The chain has TRBV19 and TRBJ2-7, with 8 positions matching TRBD2. The junction had 4 bases not matched to a gene; V was cut back by 6 bases and J by 0 bases. The CDR3 consists of 14 residues. Looked up from germline, CDR1 is LNHDA and CDR2 is SQIVND (reference sequence). CDR3 sequence (DNA): TGTGCCAGTAGCCGGGGGGGGACCTCCTACGAGCAGTACTTC. It codes for CASSRGGTSYEQYF.

This chain connects TRBV6-2 or TRBV6-3 to TRBJ1-2, with 8 bases matching TRBD1. The CDR3 runs 13 residues. Germline trimming cut 4 bases from V and 6 bases from J; bases unmatched to any gene: 4. The germline gives CDR1 MNHEY, CDR2 SVGEGT. The DNA of the CDR3 is TGTGCCAGCAGTTCGGGACAGGTGGATGGCTACACCTTC. Protein: CASSSGQVDGYTF.

This sequence joins TRBV19 and TRBJ2-7; 7 positions agree with TRBD1. The CDR3 length is 12 residues. Germline loops: CDR1 LNHDA, CDR2 SQIVND (reference sequence). The V gene end was trimmed by 3 bases and the J gene end by 6 bases; junction bases not matched to a gene: 2. The chain's CDR3 is CASSMTGLEQYF. CDR3 DNA sequence: TGTGCCAGTAGTATGACAGGGCTCGAGCAGTACTTC.

The genes are TRBV6-5 and TRBJ2-5; 8 nucleotides line up with TRBD1. Germline V gene data show CDR1 as MNHEY and CDR2 as SVGAGI. The V gene end was trimmed by 0 bases and the J gene end by 1 base; junction bases not matched to a gene: 1. The CDR3 covers 15 residues. CDR3 nucleotide sequence: TGTGCCAGCAGTTACTCGGACAGGGCCCAAGAGACCCAGTACTTC. It codes for CASSYSDRAQETQYF.

This clone was found once. The chain couples TRBV5-8 to TRBJ2-5; 7 bases line up with TRBD1. This CDR3 is 13 amino acids long. The germline CDR1 and CDR2 sequences are SGHTS and YDEGEE. V lost 5 bases, J lost 4 bases, and 5 bases stayed unmatched. The CDR3 DNA sequence: TGTGCCAGCAGTCAGGGACAGTTAGAGACCCAGTACTTC. Translation: CASSQGQLETQYF.

The CDR3 here is CAIRTGLKETQYF. The CDR3, as DNA: TGTGCCATAAGGACAGGGTTAAAAGAGACCCAGTACTTC. V usage is TRBV10-3 and J usage is TRBJ2-5; 8 positions match TRBD1. This CDR3 has 13 amino acids. Germline values: CDR1 ENHRY, CDR2 SYGVKD. V shed 9 bases and J 3 bases; nucleotides not matched to a gene: 6.

This chain joins TRBV23-1 and TRBJ2-7, with 9 bases matching TRBD1. TRBV23-1 is classed as an ORF, of uncertain function. The CDR3 loop spans 17 amino acids. The J segment lost 1 base and the V segment lost 1 base, leaving 8 bases of the junction unmatched. The CDR3: CASSQFPGTGPSYEQYV. CDR3 bases: TGCGCCAGCAGTCAATTCCCCGGGACAGGGCCATCCTACGAGCAGTACGTC.

The gene calls are TRBV5-6 and TRBJ1-2, with TRBD1 as a possible D gene (6 bases). Germline loops: CDR1 SGHDT, CDR2 YYEEEE. CDR3 length equals 17 residues. Trimming left V 4 bases short and J 3 bases short, with 22 bases between. The CDR3: CASSGWGAGTTYYGYTF. CDR3 bases: TGTGCCAGCAGCGGATGGGGGGCAGGGACTACGTACTATGGCTACACCTTC.